This is a list of T cell receptor beta chains from one sample in a study of OX40 agonist ivuxolimab in advanced cancers. TCRdb's copy holds only in-frame clones and misses some; the assay was immunoSEQ multiplex PCR. Among roughly 70,000 clones listed, around nine tenths were seen once. Material: CD4+ or CD8+ T cells sorted from blood, obtained in a trial of the OX40 agonist ivuxolimab. The origin of the receptors is an adult with an advanced solid tumor such as melanoma, head and neck, liver or kidney cancer. The CDR3 runs from the conserved cysteine through the conserved F or W. Fields, in order: V gene, D gene, CDR3 length, clone size, J gene, CDR3 protein, CDR3 DNA. D genes are given only for firm matches. Some rows have no size entry. The others give once, few or many, or a class for an expanded clone.

TRBV30	.	12	.	TRBJ1-3	CAGHRSGNTIYF	TGTGCCGGACACAGGTCTGGAAACACCATATATTTT
TRBV19	.	16	.	TRBJ1-5	CASTVSPSGLNQPQHF	TGTGCCAGTACTGTATCGCCCTCCGGTCTCAATCAGCCCCAGCATTTT
TRBV7-2	TRBD2	14	.	TRBJ2-1	CASSQGLVGNEQFF	TGTGCCAGCAGCCAAGGACTAGTAGGGAATGAGCAGTTCTTC
TRBV20-1	.	11	.	TRBJ2-3	CSASSVDTQYF	TGCAGTGCTAGTTCGGTAGATACGCAGTATTTT
TRBV4-1	.	15	once	TRBJ1-5	CASSQEPVGNQPQHF	TGCGCCAGCAGCCAAGAACCTGTAGGCAATCAGCCCCAGCATTTT
TRBV7-9	TRBD2	16	.	TRBJ2-3	CASSFLAGLGTDTQYF	TGTGCCAGCAGCTTCTTAGCGGGGCTGGGCACAGATACGCAGTATTTT
TRBV19	TRBD1	16	.	TRBJ1-3	CASRKEGGYSGNTIYF	TGTGCCAGTCGGAAGGAAGGGGGCTACTCTGGAAACACCATATATTTT
TRBV10-3	.	14	.	TRBJ1-2	CAISGGGTNYGYTF	TGTGCCATCTCCGGGGGGGGAACTAACTATGGCTACACCTTC
TRBV7-2	TRBD1	13	.	TRBJ1-1	CASSQGARTEAFF	TGTGCCAGCAGTCAGGGGGCGAGGACTGAAGCTTTCTTT
TRBV5-4	TRBD2	14	.	TRBJ2-3	CASSIRTSGVTQYF	TGTGCCAGCAGCATCCGGACTAGCGGGGTCACGCAGTATTTT
TRBV7-3	.	13	few	TRBJ2-5	CASSLGTGKTQYF	TGTGCCAGCAGCTTAGGGACGGGGAAGACCCAGTACTTC
TRBV10-1	TRBD2	18	few	TRBJ2-3	CASSEFGLAVISTDTQYF	TGCGCCAGCAGTGAGTTCGGACTAGCGGTGATATCCACAGATACGCAGTATTTT
TRBV7-2	.	14	.	TRBJ1-3	CASSLGGAGNTIYF	TGTGCCAGCAGCTTGGGGGGAGCTGGAAACACCATATATTTT
TRBV10-2	TRBD2	17	.	TRBJ2-1	CASRMGLDLLAGHEQFF	TGCGCCAGCAGGATGGGGCTCGATCTGCTAGCGGGACATGAGCAGTTCTTC
TRBV12-5	.	13	.	TRBJ2-7	CASATDLSYEQYF	TGTGCTAGTGCTACTGACTTATCCTACGAGCAGTACTTC
TRBV11-1	TRBD1	14	.	TRBJ2-5	CASSLNRGEETQYF	TGTGCCAGCAGCTTGAACAGGGGAGAGGAGACCCAGTACTTC
TRBV28	.	12	few	TRBJ1-5	CASSRQTQPQHF	TGTGCCAGCAGTCGACAGACTCAGCCCCAGCATTTT
TRBV6-6	.	15	.	TRBJ1-1	CASSYSGVKNTEAFF	TGTGCCAGCAGTTACTCGGGGGTAAAGAACACTGAAGCTTTCTTT
TRBV30	TRBD2	15	.	TRBJ2-1	CAWSSTSGSLNEQFF	TGTGCCTGGAGTTCAACTAGCGGGAGTCTGAACGAGCAGTTCTTC
TRBV10-1	.	13	once	TRBJ2-7	CASSEGINYEQYF	TGCGCCAGCAGTGAGGGGATCAACTACGAGCAGTACTTC
TRBV11-2	.	14	medium-sized	TRBJ2-7	CASSLDPGAYEQYF	TGTGCCAGCAGCTTAGATCCGGGGGCCTACGAGCAGTACTTC
TRBV5-4	TRBD2	18	.	TRBJ2-1	CASSSRGAVAGGPGIQFF	TGTGCCAGCAGCTCTAGGGGCGCAGTAGCGGGAGGGCCGGGTATACAGTTCTTC
TRBV27	.	12	.	TRBJ2-1	CASRQNLDEQFF	TGTGCCAGCAGACAAAACCTTGATGAGCAGTTCTTC
TRBV7-2	.	13	.	TRBJ2-1	CASSLDYLNEQFF	TGTGCCAGCAGCTTGGACTATCTCAATGAGCAGTTCTTC
TRBV30	TRBD1	13	.	TRBJ2-7	CAWNRGLMNEQYF	TGTGCCTGGAACAGGGGGCTTATGAACGAGCAGTACTTC
TRBV28	TRBD1	12	.	TRBJ1-2	CASSSTGGGYTF	TGTGCCAGCAGTAGCACAGGGGGAGGCTACACCTTC
TRBV6-5	.	14	.	TRBJ2-7	CASSYSDQAYEQYF	TGTGCCAGCAGTTACTCGGACCAAGCCTACGAGCAGTACTTC
TRBV5-1	TRBD2	13	.	TRBJ2-5	CASRTSVRETQYF	TGCGCCAGCAGGACTAGCGTCCGGGAGACCCAGTACTTC
TRBV6-1	TRBD1	15	.	TRBJ1-5	CASTPGTVIAGPQHF	TGTGCCAGCACCCCCGGGACAGTTATAGCAGGGCCCCAGCATTTT
TRBV5-1	.	14	once	TRBJ2-7	CASSLRLGASEQYF	TGCGCCAGCAGTTTACGATTGGGGGCTAGCGAGCAGTACTTC
TRBV5-1	TRBD2	14	.	TRBJ2-2	CASSATTSAGELFF	TGCGCCAGCAGCGCCACGACTAGCGCCGGGGAGCTGTTTTTT
TRBV28	.	18	.	TRBJ2-2	CASSLAPGAEGDTGELFF	TGTGCCAGCAGTTTGGCCCCGGGGGCGGAGGGTGACACCGGGGAGCTGTTTTTT
TRBV30	.	14	.	TRBJ2-6	CAWRSGAGANVLTF	TGTGCCTGGAGGTCAGGGGCTGGGGCCAACGTCCTGACTTTC
TRBV7-6	TRBD2	13	once	TRBJ2-3	CASGAGRTDTQYF	TGTGCCAGCGGAGCGGGACGCACAGATACGCAGTATTTT
TRBV25-1	.	14	few	TRBJ2-7	CASSEVGASYEQYF	TGTGCCAGCAGTGAAGTAGGTGCCTCCTACGAGCAGTACTTC
TRBV2	.	13	.	TRBJ2-2	CASKGQLWGELFF	TGTGCCAGTAAAGGACAGTTATGGGGGGAGCTGTTTTTT
TRBV9	TRBD1	15	.	TRBJ1-2	CASSKRDRARYGYTF	TGTGCCAGCAGCAAACGTGACAGGGCGCGCTATGGCTACACCTTC
TRBV28	.	14	.	TRBJ2-7	CASSPPSGFYEQYF	TGTGCCAGCAGTCCGCCGTCAGGGTTCTACGAGCAGTACTTC
TRBV7-3	.	12	.	TRBJ2-3	CASSPGPGTQYF	TGTGCCAGCAGCCCGGGGCCCGGCACGCAGTATTTT
TRBV14	.	11	.	TRBJ2-7	CASSQEGEQYF	TGTGCCAGCAGTCAAGAGGGCGAGCAGTACTTC
TRBV7-2	TRBD1	15	medium-sized	TRBJ1-5	CASSFTGGSNQPQHF	TGTGCCAGCAGCTTTACAGGGGGCAGCAATCAGCCCCAGCATTTT
TRBV6-1	.	14	.	TRBJ1-2	CASSQDRTTYGYTF	TGTGCCAGCAGCCAAGATCGGACCACCTATGGCTACACCTTC
TRBV30	TRBD2	14	few	TRBJ2-7	CAWSRGTSGYEQYF	TGTGCCTGGAGTAGGGGGACTAGCGGCTACGAGCAGTACTTC
TRBV6-5	.	15	.	TRBJ1-4	CASSYSGREGEKLFF	TGTGCCAGCAGTTACTCGGGCCGGGAAGGTGAAAAACTGTTTTTT
TRBV28	.	14	.	TRBJ1-2	CASSLQGLNYGYTF	TGTGCCAGCAGTTTACAGGGACTTAACTATGGCTACACCTTC
TRBV7-9	.	14	.	TRBJ1-1	CASSPHSMNTEAFF	TGTGCCAGCAGCCCACATAGCATGAACACTGAAGCTTTCTTT